The 26 T cell receptor beta chains reported below all come from one sample, sequenced in a study of blood T cell repertoires in COVID-19. The table came from immunoSEQ multiplex PCR; TCRdb's copy has only in-frame clones and leaves some out. The sample shows about 280,000 clones, about nine tenths of them seen only once. The specimen sequenced was peripheral blood. The receptors originated from a woman aged 25 to 39 with COVID-19, enrolled during active disease.

This chain connects TRBV30 to TRBJ2-7; no reliable D call. Looked up from germline, CDR1 is GTSNPN and CDR2 is SVGIG (reference sequence). This CDR3 is built from 14 residues. V lost 4 bases, J lost 4 bases, and 17 bases lay in between. The CDR3 protein is CAWTSRRTLYEQYF. In DNA form, the CDR3 reads TGTGCCTGGACTTCAAGGAGAACTTTGTACGAGCAGTACTTC.

This clone was detected only once. The rearrangement links TRBV5-8 to TRBJ1-3, with TRBD1 as a possible D gene (5 bases). Trimming pared 6 bases from V and 0 bases from J, leaving 13 bases between. The germline V gene encodes CDR1 SGHTS and CDR2 YDEGEE. This CDR3 has 15 residues. For the CDR3, the DNA is TGTGCCAGCAACAAAAAGGGGCTCTCTGGAAACACCATATATTTT. It translates to CASNKKGLSGNTIYF.

This chain links TRBV4-1 with TRBJ1-5; D uncertain. Per germline, CDR1 MGHRA and CDR2 YSYEKL. CDR3 length: 14 residues. Trimming removed 4 bases at V and 0 bases at J, with 7 bases between. The chain's CDR3 is CASSLGDSNQPQHF. The CDR3 DNA is TGCGCCAGCAGCCTCGGGGATAGCAATCAGCCCCAGCATTTT.

The V gene is TRBV5-6, the J gene TRBJ2-7; weak D call: TRBD2 (7 bases). Trimming took off 4 bases at V and 2 bases at J, with 13 bases between the two ends. This CDR3 region has 14 residues. CDR1 is SGHDT and CDR2 is YYEEEE in the germline V gene. This CDR3 reads CASSPGEGAYEQYF. As DNA, the CDR3 is TGTGCCAGCAGCCCGGGGGAGGGGGCCTACGAGCAGTACTTC.

The chain joins TRBV3-1 (or the pseudogene TRBV3-2) to TRBJ2-1, with TRBD1 identical over 8 bases. The CDR3 is 17 residues long. Looked up from germline, CDR1 is LGHDT and CDR2 is YNNKEL (reference sequence). After removal of 4 bases from V and 4 bases from J, the junction contained 12 bases not matched to a gene. The DNA for the CDR3 is TGTGCCAGCAGCCCAACCCGGGGGAGACAGGGGTACAATGAGCAGTTCTTC. Encoded protein: CASSPTRGRQGYNEQFF.

V usage is TRBV19 and J usage is TRBJ2-3; a possible D gene is TRBD1 (6 bases). Germline V gives CDR1 LNHDA, CDR2 SQIVND (reference sequence). This CDR3 has 13 residues. The V end lost 4 bases, the J end lost 4 bases, and 9 bases lay between the germline ends. CDR3 protein: CASSTGQSDTQYF. The CDR3 DNA sequence: TGTGCCAGTAGTACCGGACAGTCAGATACGCAGTATTTT. Using reference TRBV19 and TRBJ2-3 for the parts outside the CDR3, the full variable domain is DGGITQSPKYLFRKEGQNVTLSCEQNLNHDAMYWYRQDPGQGLRLIYYSQIVNDFQKGDIAEGYSVSREKKESFPLTVTSAQKNPTAFYLCASSTGQSDTQYFGPGTRLTVL.

The rearrangement uses TRBV2 and TRBJ2-3; maybe TRBD2 (5 bases). The CDR3 is made up of 14 amino acids. V was trimmed by 8 bases and J by 0 bases, leaving 12 bases between them. Germline-derived CDR1 and CDR2 are SNHLY and FYNNEI. The CDR3 DNA reads TGTGCCAGCGGAGAGACTACTAGCACAGATACGCAGTATTTT. This encodes CASGETTSTDTQYF.

This chain connects TRBV7-6 to TRBJ1-6; 7 nucleotides align to TRBD1. Germline CDR1 is SGHVS and CDR2 is FNYEAQ. The CDR3 is made up of 16 amino acids. V lost 3 bases, J lost 4 bases, and 6 bases stayed unmatched. As DNA, the CDR3 is TGTGCCAGCAGCTTGTTAGGGGGCCCATATAATTCACCCCTCCACTTT. Translating gives CASSLLGGPYNSPLHF.

This clone was seen a single time. Written as DNA, the CDR3 is TGTGCCTGGAGTGTCGGTCTAGCGGGAGGGCAGATTCAGTACTTC. Amino acids: CAWSVGLAGGQIQYF. The V call is TRBV30, the J call TRBJ2-4; 12 bases fit TRBD2. Germline V gene lookup returns CDR1 GTSNPN and CDR2 SVGIG (reference sequence). The CDR3 covers 15 residues. V lost 0 bases, J lost 10 bases, and 7 bases stayed unmatched.

The chain combines TRBV4-1 with TRBJ1-4, with D possibly being TRBD1 (6 bases). CDR1 is MGHRA, CDR2 YSYEKL, per germline. The CDR3 spans 17 residues. The ends were cut back, 4 bases at V and 5 bases at J, with 20 bases in the middle. The CDR3 is CASSPRDKGRPNEKLFF. CDR3 nucleotide sequence: TGCGCCAGCAGCCCTCGGGACAAGGGCCGCCCGAATGAAAAACTGTTTTTT.

The chain links TRBV5-1 to TRBJ2-7; D is unresolved. Trimming removed 1 base from V and 0 bases from J, with 8 bases in between. The V gene's germline CDR1 is SGHRS and CDR2 YFSETQ. The CDR3 runs to 14 residues. The CDR3, as DNA: TGCGCCAGCAGCTTGAGCCCGAACTCCTACGAGCAGTACTTC. Translating gives CASSLSPNSYEQYF.

In this sample, this clone turned up once. The chain recombines TRBV5-1 with TRBJ2-7; tentative D call: TRBD2 (6 bases). Trimming pared 5 bases from V and 6 bases from J, leaving 12 bases between. Germline loops: CDR1 SGHRS, CDR2 YFSETQ. There are 12 residues in the CDR3. The DNA of the CDR3 is TGCGCCAGCAGGGGACTTACGGGCGAGCAGTACTTC. As protein: CASRGLTGEQYF. Drawing the rest from reference TRBV5-1 and TRBJ2-7, the complete variable domain is KAGVTQTPRYLIKTRGQQVTLSCSPISGHRSVSWYQQTPGQGLQFLFEYFSETQRNKGNFPGRFSGRQFSNSRSEMNVSTLELGDSALYLCASRGLTGEQYFGPGTRLTVT.

The chain employs TRBV7-9 and TRBJ2-3; TRBD1 might be the D (6 bases). CDR1 SEHNR and CDR2 FQNEAQ come from the germline V gene (reference sequence). This CDR3 comprises 18 residues. V lost 6 bases to trimming and J lost 8 bases, with 30 bases between them. Here the CDR3 reads CASSFLSETLLQGGTQYF. The CDR3, as DNA: TGTGCCAGCAGTTTCCTGTCTGAGACACTCCTCCAAGGGGGTACGCAGTATTTT.

This clone has only one observation. V and J are TRBV25-1 and TRBJ2-1; 14 bases are shared with TRBD2. This CDR3 is built from 15 residues. Trimming took 6 bases from V and 6 from J; bases not matched to a gene: 4. Germline V gives CDR1 MGHDK, CDR2 SYGVNS. CDR3 nucleotide sequence: TGTGCCAGCAGCACGGGGACTAGCGGGAGCAATGAGCAGTTCTTC. This encodes CASSTGTSGSNEQFF.

The CDR3 DNA reads TGTGCCAGCAGTTCCCCCCGGACAGGGAGTCATCAGCCCCAGCATTTT. Its translation: CASSSPRTGSHQPQHF. The chain combines TRBV28 with TRBJ1-5; 8 bases are shared with TRBD1. Germline assignment: CDR1 MDHEN and CDR2 SYDVKM. The CDR3 length is 16 residues. Losses at the gene ends were 4 bases for V and 5 bases for J; bases not matched to a gene: 10.

The chain couples TRBV25-1 to TRBJ1-6, with a weak D call TRBD1 (5 bases). The length of the CDR3 is 15 residues. V was shortened by 2 bases and J by 1 base, with 6 bases between the two germline ends. Germline values: CDR1 MGHDK, CDR2 SYGVNS. CDR3 bases: TGTGCCAGCAGTGAAGCAGGGTCCTATAATTCACCCCTCCACTTT. It is translated as CASSEAGSYNSPLHF.

This sequence joins TRBV6-4 and TRBJ2-1, with 7 bases matching TRBD2. The CDR3 is 16 residues long. Germline V gives CDR1 MRHNA, CDR2 SNTAGT. V lost 6 bases, J lost 15 bases, and 23 bases stayed unmatched. The CDR3 coding sequence is TGTGCCAGCAGCCTTGATCCGACGGGGGGTCAGATGAACTTGTTCTTC. Protein product: CASSLDPTGGQMNLFF.

The chain uses TRBV5-1 and TRBJ2-7, with D perhaps TRBD2 (6 bases). The CDR3 covers 14 residues. Trimming pared 5 bases from V and 6 bases from J, leaving 18 bases between. Looked up from germline, CDR1 is SGHRS and CDR2 is YFSETQ. DNA of the CDR3: TGCGCCAGCAGGGGGAGGCTAGAGGGCTCCGAGCAGTACTTC. This gives the protein CASRGRLEGSEQYF.

This clone was seen only once. This chain connects TRBV28 to TRBJ1-5; D might be TRBD1 (5 bases). The CDR3 sequence is 16 residues long. CDR1 and CDR2 (germline): MDHEN, SYDVKM. V gave up 1 base and J gave up 3 bases, with 13 bases separating them. The DNA for the CDR3 is TGTGCCAGCAGTTTATTCCAGGGCAGGGCCAATCAGCCCCAGCATTTT. Its protein is CASSLFQGRANQPQHF.

In this sample, this clone turned up a few times. V usage is TRBV11-2 and J usage is TRBJ2-1; no reliable D call. Germline CDR1 reads SGHAT; CDR2 reads FQNNGV. Deletions cut 2 bases from V and 0 bases from J, with 11 bases between. CDR3 length equals 16 residues. CDR3 DNA sequence: TGTGCCAGCAGCTTACGCCCAGATTTCTCCTACAATGAGCAGTTCTTC. This sequence encodes CASSLRPDFSYNEQFF.

This rearrangement joins TRBV2 to TRBJ2-1, with 8 positions matching TRBD2. This CDR3 has 17 residues. Germline assignment: CDR1 SNHLY and CDR2 FYNNEI. V lost 10 bases, J lost 0 bases, and 14 bases stayed unmatched. The CDR3 sequence: CATIPIIAGSSYNEQFF. CDR3 in DNA: TGTGCCACCATACCAATAATAGCGGGGAGCTCCTACAATGAGCAGTTCTTC.

In nucleotides, the CDR3 is TGTGCCTGGAGCCCGGGGGGGCGAAAGACTGAAGCTTTCTTT. Encoded protein: CAWSPGGRKTEAFF. This chain connects TRBV30 to TRBJ1-1, with a tentative D call TRBD1 (6 bases). Deletions cut 3 bases from V and 5 bases from J, with 16 bases between. This CDR3 is built from 14 residues. CDR1 is GTSNPN, CDR2 SVGIG, per germline (reference sequence). Together with reference TRBV30 and TRBJ1-1, the CDR3 gives the full variable domain: SQTIHQWPATLVQPVGSPLSLECTVEGTSNPNLYWYRQAAGRGLQLLFYSVGIGQISSEVPQNLSASRPQDRQFILSSKKLLLSDSGFYLCAWSPGGRKTEAFFGQGTRLTVV.

This chain links TRBV10-1 with TRBJ2-3, with D possibly matching TRBD2 (5 bases). Trimming cost V 5 bases and J 3 bases, with 9 bases left between them. The CDR3 spans 13 residues. The V gene's germline CDR1 is WNHNN and CDR2 SYGVQD (reference sequence). CDR3 DNA: TGCGCCAGCAGTTTCTCGGGAACAGATACGCAGTATTTT. It codes for CASSFSGTDTQYF.

The V gene is TRBV7-6, the J gene TRBJ2-1, with 11 bases aligning to TRBD2. Looked up from germline, CDR1 is SGHVS and CDR2 is FNYEAQ. V lost 5 bases, J lost 9 bases, and 6 bases stayed unmatched. The CDR3 runs 14 residues. CDR3 sequence (DNA): TGTGCCAGCAGCAGACTAGCGGGGACGGGTGAGCAGTTCTTC. It yields the protein CASSRLAGTGEQFF.

The chain links TRBV6-1 to TRBJ2-1; 9 bases map to TRBD2. V trimming: 2 bases; J trimming: 7 bases; junction bases outside the gene matches: 9. Germline V gene lookup returns CDR1 MNHNS and CDR2 SASEGT. CDR3 length equals 16 residues. CDR3 nucleotides: TGTGCCAGCAGTGAATCGGTAGCGGGAGAAGGAAATGAGCAGTTCTTC. Residues: CASSESVAGEGNEQFF.

This chain uses TRBV21-1 with TRBJ1-5; the DNA was not compared with TRBD1, the D call given in the table. TRBV21-1 corresponds to a pseudogene. This CDR3 has 15 residues. CDR3 protein: CASTRDRGKDQPQHF. The DNA of the CDR3 is TGTGCCAGCACCAGGGACAGGGGCAAGGATCAGCCCCAGCATTTT.